One and the same sample provided the 5 T cell receptor beta chains below, sequenced in a study of blood T cell repertoires in COVID-19 (dated by TCRdb to the early 2020s). Preparation of the library involved the immunoSEQ multiplex PCR assay. TCRdb took over this immuneACCESS table, retaining in-frame rearrangements with V and J assigned. Such tables are incomplete; in checked studies, under half of the missing clones stem from an unresolved V gene, and the remainder is unexplained. In all, the sample holds about 50,000 clones, and around nine tenths of those were seen once. The top ten hold approximately 11% of the sample. The source material was peripheral blood. These receptors originate from a human donor with active COVID-19. The donor label of this sample is uncertain.

The chain is built from TRBV7-8 and TRBJ1-1, with D maybe TRBD1 (5 bases). V lost 3 bases and J lost 0, with 11 bases in between. Per the germline V gene, CDR1 is SGHVS and CDR2 is FQNEAQ. This CDR3 comprises 15 residues. CDR3 bases: TGTGCCAGCAGCTTTCTCGGGGGAATGAACACTGAAGCTTTCTTT. Translated, it gives CASSFLGGMNTEAFF.

This clone was detected a few times. This rearrangement joins TRBV2 to TRBJ2-7, with 10 bases aligning to TRBD1. From germline, CDR1 is SNHLY and CDR2 FYNNEI. The CDR3 runs to 15 residues. V was pared by 5 bases and J by 4 bases, with 8 bases of the junction left unmatched. This chain's CDR3 is CASSTPTGGRYEQYF. Written as DNA, the CDR3 is TGTGCCAGCAGTACGCCGACAGGGGGCCGATACGAGCAGTACTTC.

V and J are TRBV6-5 and TRBJ2-7; 8 bases match TRBD1. V was clipped by 7 bases and J by 4 bases; unmatched bases: 6. The CDR3 spans 13 residues. Germline CDR1 reads MNHEY; CDR2 reads SVGAGI. The CDR3, as DNA: TGTGCCAGCATTGGGCAGGGGGCTTACGAGCAGTACTTC. Amino acid sequence: CASIGQGAYEQYF.

The chain couples TRBV7-2 to TRBJ2-7; TRBD2 aligns across 9 bases. The CDR3 sequence is 16 residues long. The germline V gene has CDR1 SGHTA and CDR2 FQGNSA. The V segment lost 0 bases and the J segment 4 bases; nucleotides outside the gene matches: 7. This CDR3 reads CASSLAAGTSSYEQYF. CDR3 bases: TGTGCCAGCAGCTTAGCCGCCGGGACTAGCAGTTACGAGCAGTACTTC.

J is TRBJ1-3 and V is TRBV3-1 (or the pseudogene TRBV3-2), with 7 bases matching TRBD1. The CDR3 covers 14 residues. Looked up from germline, CDR1 is LGHDT and CDR2 is YNNKEL (reference sequence). Germline trimming cut 8 bases from V and 4 bases from J; bases unmatched to any gene: 8. The DNA for the CDR3 is TGTGCCAGCCAACAGGGGATCTCAGGAAACACCATATATTTT. Translating gives CASQQGISGNTIYF.